This passage covers 32 T cell receptor beta chains from one sample sequenced in a study of blood T cell repertoires in COVID-19. Repertoires were generated with immunoSEQ multiplex PCR, while TCRdb's copy carries only in-frame clones and drops some. This sample has under 130,000 clones, with about nine tenths found just once. Sequenced: peripheral blood. Receptor source: an elderly woman in a cohort sampled during active COVID-19.

This rearrangement joins TRBV30 to TRBJ2-3; D is ambiguous. The CDR3 covers 13 residues. Germline V gene lookup returns CDR1 GTSNPN and CDR2 SVGIG (reference sequence). V shed 3 bases and J shed 1 base, with 8 bases lying between them. For the CDR3, the DNA is TGTGCCTGGAGGTTGTCGGGCACAGATACGCAGTATTTT. Translation: CAWRLSGTDTQYF.

This clone has only one observation. The chain has TRBV19 and TRBJ1-1; D is uncertain. V gave up 3 bases and J gave up 0 bases, with 8 bases separating them. The germline V gene encodes CDR1 LNHDA and CDR2 SQIVND (reference sequence). The CDR3 extends over 14 amino acids. The CDR3 protein is CASSMGAVNTEAFF. For the CDR3, the DNA is TGTGCCAGTAGTATGGGAGCAGTGAACACTGAAGCTTTCTTT.

The chain carries TRBV29-1 and TRBJ1-2; the match to TRBD1 covers 9 bases. V gave up 4 bases and J gave up 8 bases; unmatched junction bases: 5. The CDR3 extends over 12 amino acids. Germline CDR1 is SQVTM and CDR2 is ANQGSEA. CDR3 protein: CSVGQGGDGYTF. The CDR3 nucleotides read TGCAGCGTTGGACAGGGGGGGGACGGCTACACCTTC.

The V gene is TRBV18, the J gene TRBJ1-1, with D possibly being TRBD1 (5 bases). The CDR3 extends over 13 amino acids. Germline V gene lookup returns CDR1 KGHSH and CDR2 LQKENI. Trimming left V 5 bases short and J 4 bases short, with 11 bases between. The CDR3 nucleotides read TGTGCCAGCTCAACCGCGCAGGGCACTGAAGCTTTCTTT. Protein sequence: CASSTAQGTEAFF.

The V gene is TRBV19, the J gene TRBJ1-2; D is perhaps TRBD1 (6 bases). V lost 5 bases, J lost 0 bases, and 10 bases lay in between. CDR1 is LNHDA, CDR2 SQIVND, per germline (reference sequence). This CDR3 region has 14 residues. The CDR3 nucleotides read TGTGCCAGTAGTGCCAGGACAGCTAACTATGGCTACACCTTC. It is translated as CASSARTANYGYTF.

The chain recombines TRBV3-1 (or the pseudogene TRBV3-2) with TRBJ2-3, with 8 bases aligning to TRBD2. The CDR3 extends over 19 amino acids. The J segment lost 4 bases and the V segment lost 0 bases, leaving 15 bases of the junction unmatched. CDR1 LGHDT and CDR2 YNNKEL come from the germline V gene (reference sequence). CDR3: CASSQDAVFGGARADTQYF. The CDR3 DNA reads as TGTGCCAGCAGCCAAGACGCTGTCTTCGGGGGGGCTCGGGCAGATACGCAGTATTTT.

The DNA for the CDR3 is TGTGCCAGCAGTGTGAACAGACAAAATGAGCAGTTCTTC. It translates to CASSVNRQNEQFF. The J gene is TRBJ2-1, the V gene TRBV2, with D unclear. Trimming left V 4 bases short and J 7 bases short, with 11 bases between. Germline loops: CDR1 SNHLY, CDR2 FYNNEI. This CDR3 contains 13 residues.

The chain uses TRBV28 and TRBJ1-1; 8 nucleotides match TRBD1. Germline assignment: CDR1 MDHEN and CDR2 SYDVKM. This CDR3 comprises 16 residues. The ends lost 2 bases at V and 3 bases at J; junction bases unmatched: 8. The CDR3 sequence: CASSLRGWGQDTEAFF. DNA for the CDR3: TGTGCCAGCAGTTTACGAGGTTGGGGACAGGACACTGAAGCTTTCTTT. Together with reference TRBV28 and TRBJ1-1, the CDR3 gives the full variable domain: DVKVTQSSRYLVKRTGEKVFLECVQDMDHENMFWYRQDPGLGLRLIYFSYDVKMKEKGDIPEGYSVSREKKERFSLILESASTNQTSMYLCASSLRGWGQDTEAFFGQGTRLTVV.

V gene TRBV5-1 combines with J gene TRBJ2-5; D gene ambiguous. V was pared by 1 base and J by 2 bases, with 6 bases between. Germline lookup yields CDR1 SGHRS and CDR2 YFSETQ. The CDR3 is 13 amino acids. In DNA form, the CDR3 reads TGCGCCAGCAGCTTGCTACAGCAAGAGACCCAGTACTTC. Protein: CASSLLQQETQYF. Full variable domain (rest looked up from reference TRBV5-1 and TRBJ2-5): KAGVTQTPRYLIKTRGQQVTLSCSPISGHRSVSWYQQTPGQGLQFLFEYFSETQRNKGNFPGRFSGRQFSNSRSEMNVSTLELGDSALYLCASSLLQQETQYFGPGTRLLVL.

The chain uses TRBV5-1 and TRBJ1-1, with TRBD1 matching 8 bases. CDR1 and CDR2 (germline): SGHRS, YFSETQ. This CDR3 contains 15 residues. Losses at the gene ends were 4 bases for V and 4 bases for J; bases not matched to a gene: 9. CDR3 amino acids: CASSAGTGPATEAFF. In nucleotides, the CDR3 is TGCGCCAGCAGCGCCGGGACAGGCCCCGCCACTGAAGCTTTCTTT.

V gene TRBV5-1 combines with J gene TRBJ2-7; 8 bases fit TRBD1. The junction had 10 bases not matched to a gene; V was cut back by 3 bases and J by 5 bases. Per germline, CDR1 SGHRS and CDR2 YFSETQ. There are 15 residues in the CDR3. The CDR3 sequence is CASSSAGQGWDEQYF. CDR3 bases: TGCGCCAGCAGCTCGGCCGGACAGGGATGGGACGAGCAGTACTTC.

V gene TRBV29-1 combines with J gene TRBJ1-1; possible D gene TRBD1, 6 bases. Trimming took off 4 bases at V and 0 bases at J, with 12 bases between the two ends. The CDR3 is 14 residues long. The germline gives CDR1 SQVTM, CDR2 ANQGSEA. The CDR3 DNA sequence: TGCAGCGTTGCACTAGGGGGGGTGAACACTGAAGCTTTCTTT. This codes for CSVALGGVNTEAFF.

The rearrangement links TRBV2 to TRBJ1-2; no reliable D call. Germline CDR1 is SNHLY and CDR2 is FYNNEI. V was clipped by 6 bases and J by 8 bases, with 13 bases between them. CDR3 size: 12 residues. The CDR3: CASRVAGRGYTF. The CDR3 region has the DNA TGTGCCAGCAGGGTGGCAGGTCGAGGCTACACCTTC. The full variable domain, completed using reference TRBV2 and TRBJ1-2, is EPEVTQTPSHQVTQMGQEVILRCVPISNHLYFYWYRQILGQKVEFLVSFYNNEISEKSEIFDDQFSVERPDGSNFTLKIRSTKLEDSAMYFCASRVAGRGYTFGSGTRLTVV.

The chain recombines TRBV7-9 with TRBJ2-3; 7 bases map to TRBD1. J lost 3 bases, V lost 0 bases, and 0 bases had no gene match. The CDR3 totals 14 residues. Germline V gene sequence: CDR1 SEHNR, CDR2 FQNEAQ (reference sequence). CDR3 amino acids: CASSLAGQTDTQYF. The CDR3, as DNA: TGTGCCAGCAGCTTAGCGGGACAGACAGATACGCAGTATTTT.

J is TRBJ2-5 and V is TRBV7-9; 14 nucleotides line up with TRBD2. J was trimmed by 5 bases and V by 4 bases; bases with no gene match: 6. CDR1 is SEHNR, CDR2 FQNEAQ, per germline (reference sequence). The CDR3 has 16 residues. The CDR3 here is CASSSTSGGAQETQYF. CDR3 in DNA: TGTGCCAGCAGCTCGACTAGCGGGGGGGCCCAGGAGACCCAGTACTTC.

The chain combines TRBV18 with TRBJ1-5, with D possibly being TRBD1 (5 bases). V lost 2 bases, J lost 6 bases, and 14 bases lay in between. Germline assignment: CDR1 KGHSH and CDR2 LQKENI. The CDR3 totals 15 residues. The CDR3 DNA reads TGTGCCAGCTCACCAGAACAGGTGCCAGGTCAGCCCCAGCATTTT. Its protein is CASSPEQVPGQPQHF.

The V gene is TRBV7-2, the J gene TRBJ2-1; 7 bases align to TRBD2. V was clipped by 9 bases and J by 6 bases; unmatched bases: 14. This CDR3 is built from 15 residues. Germline loops: CDR1 SGHTA, CDR2 FQGNSA. The CDR3: CASNTLSGIGNEQFF. CDR3 DNA sequence: TGTGCCAGTAACACCCTCAGCGGGATAGGCAATGAGCAGTTCTTC.

This chain joins TRBV7-2 and TRBJ2-7; 11 nucleotides align to TRBD2. The germline gives CDR1 SGHTA, CDR2 FQGNSA. The length of the CDR3 is 16 residues. The J segment lost 4 bases and the V segment lost 1 base, leaving 6 bases of the junction unmatched. The CDR3 coding sequence is TGTGCCAGCAGCTTAGTAGCGGGGGGGCGCAATTACGAGCAGTACTTC. As protein: CASSLVAGGRNYEQYF.

Only one count was recorded for this clone. This chain uses TRBV3-1 (or the pseudogene TRBV3-2) with TRBJ2-3; perhaps TRBD1 as D (7 bases). The CDR3 is made up of 13 amino acids. V lost 1 base and J 9 bases, leaving 11 bases between the germline ends. Germline V CDR1 and CDR2: LGHDT, YNNKEL (reference sequence). CDR3 bases: TGTGCCAGCAGCCAAGTCAGGGGGGACACGCAGTATTTT. Translation: CASSQVRGDTQYF.

The chain uses TRBV19 and TRBJ1-4; 8 bases are a match to TRBD1. The CDR3 consists of 15 residues. J gave up 8 bases and V 5 bases, and 10 bases lay outside the gene matches. The germline gives CDR1 LNHDA, CDR2 SQIVND (reference sequence). The CDR3 loop is CASSLRQGTSEKLFF. DNA for the CDR3: TGTGCCAGTAGTCTCCGACAGGGGACTTCGGAAAAACTGTTTTTT.

This sequence joins TRBV5-6 and TRBJ1-2, with D possibly being TRBD1 (5 bases). This CDR3 has 17 residues. CDR1 and CDR2 from the germline V gene are SGHDT and YYEEEE. Deletions cut 4 bases from V and 4 bases from J, with 23 bases between. The CDR3 is CASSPQPQEWMSYGYTF. The CDR3 DNA reads as TGTGCCAGCAGCCCGCAGCCACAGGAATGGATGTCCTATGGCTACACCTTC.

With respect to this clone: The sample carries other DNA sequences with the same CDR3. The chain is built from TRBV7-9 and TRBJ1-2; the D is unclear. This CDR3 comprises 14 residues. The V and J ends lost 1 base and 0 bases respectively, with 6 bases between them. CDR1 and CDR2 from the germline V gene are SEHNR and FQNEAQ (reference sequence). In nucleotides, the CDR3 is TGTGCCAGCAGCTTAGGGGCAGCTAACTATGGCTACACCTTC. It translates to CASSLGAANYGYTF. Together with reference TRBV7-9 and TRBJ1-2, the CDR3 gives the full variable domain: DTGVSQNPRHKITKRGQNVTFRCDPISEHNRLYWYRQTLGQGPEFLTYFQNEAQLEKSRLLSDRFSAERPKGSFSTLEIQRTEQGDSAMYLCASSLGAANYGYTFGSGTRLTVV.

The V call is TRBV5-4, the J call TRBJ2-1; 8 bases map to TRBD2. With 2 bases clipped from V and 3 bases from J, the junction kept 7 bases outside the gene matches. Per the germline V gene, CDR1 is SGHNT and CDR2 is YYREEE (reference sequence). CDR3 length: 16 amino acids. The CDR3 DNA is TGTGCCAGCAGCTTACCCGGGACTAGGGGCTACAATGAGCAGTTCTTC. It codes for CASSLPGTRGYNEQFF.

The chain has TRBV28 and TRBJ2-7, with TRBD2 identical over 8 bases. After removal of 2 bases from V and 0 bases from J, the junction contained 3 bases not matched to a gene. CDR1 is MDHEN and CDR2 is SYDVKM in the germline V gene. CDR3 size: 15 residues. The CDR3, as DNA: TGTGCCAGCAGTTTAGGCCGGGGGGGCTCCTACGAGCAGTACTTC. Translating it yields CASSLGRGGSYEQYF. The full variable domain, rest sourced from reference TRBV28 and TRBJ2-7, is DVKVTQSSRYLVKRTGEKVFLECVQDMDHENMFWYRQDPGLGLRLIYFSYDVKMKEKGDIPEGYSVSREKKERFSLILESASTNQTSMYLCASSLGRGGSYEQYFGPGTRLTVT.

The chain is built from TRBV30 and TRBJ2-1, with D maybe TRBD1 (6 bases). The germline V and J ends were trimmed by 2 bases and 4 bases, with 15 bases remaining between them. There are 15 residues in the CDR3. The germline CDR1 and CDR2 sequences are GTSNPN and SVGIG (reference sequence). The CDR3 nucleotides are TGTGCCTGGAGTTTGGGACAATCCATGTACAATGAGCAGTTCTTC. Its protein is CAWSLGQSMYNEQFF.

The chain recombines TRBV7-2 with TRBJ1-2; 7 positions match TRBD1. V gave up 5 bases and J gave up 0 bases; unmatched junction bases: 6. The CDR3 runs 15 residues. Per the germline V gene, CDR1 is SGHTA and CDR2 is FQGNSA. The CDR3 DNA sequence: TGTGCCAGCAGCCTCGGGACAGCCTCTAACTATGGCTACACCTTC. Translation: CASSLGTASNYGYTF.

This clone was seen once. This CDR3 reads CASSPTGEYGYTF. The CDR3 region has the DNA TGCGCCAGCAGCCCTACAGGAGAGTATGGCTACACCTTC. This chain links TRBV5-1 with TRBJ1-2; the D gene is possibly TRBD1 (5 bases). The CDR3 sequence is 13 residues long. V lost 4 bases and J lost 5, with 12 bases in between. In germline, CDR1 is SGHRS, CDR2 YFSETQ. Together with reference TRBV5-1 and TRBJ1-2, the CDR3 gives the full variable domain: KAGVTQTPRYLIKTRGQQVTLSCSPISGHRSVSWYQQTPGQGLQFLFEYFSETQRNKGNFPGRFSGRQFSNSRSEMNVSTLELGDSALYLCASSPTGEYGYTFGSGTRLTVV.

CDR3 in DNA: TGCGCCAGCAGTGTTGGACAGGGGGCGCAGGCTGAGCAGTTCTTC. Its protein is CASSVGQGAQAEQFF. The chain uses TRBV10-2 and TRBJ2-1; 11 nucleotides line up with TRBD1. V dropped 4 bases and J dropped 9; count of bases not matched to a gene: 8. Per the germline V gene, CDR1 is WSHSY and CDR2 is SAAADI. CDR3 length equals 15 residues.

The V and J genes are TRBV2 and TRBJ1-4; tentatively, D is TRBD1 (6 bases). Germline V gives CDR1 SNHLY, CDR2 FYNNEI. Trimming stripped 3 bases from V and 3 bases from J, with 11 bases between. The CDR3 has 15 residues. The CDR3 nucleotides are TGTGCCAGCAGTGAGAACAGGGCGGCTAATGAAAAACTGTTTTTT. Its translation is CASSENRAANEKLFF. Looking up the rest from reference TRBV2 and TRBJ1-4 gives the full variable domain: EPEVTQTPSHQVTQMGQEVILRCVPISNHLYFYWYRQILGQKVEFLVSFYNNEISEKSEIFDDQFSVERPDGSNFTLKIRSTKLEDSAMYFCASSENRAANEKLFFGSGTQLSVL.

V usage is TRBV7-8 and J usage is TRBJ2-2; 8 bases fit TRBD1. This CDR3 has 15 amino acids. V lost 1 base to trimming and J lost 5 bases; unmatched junction nucleotides: 3. The V gene's germline CDR1 is SGHVS and CDR2 FQNEAQ. The CDR3 nucleotides are TGTGCCAGCAGCTTAGGGACAGGGATGACCGGGGAGCTGTTTTTT. This codes for CASSLGTGMTGELFF.

The CDR3 DNA reads as TGTGCCAGCAGCCAAGAATTAGGAGCTCACGAGCAGTACTTC. Translating it yields CASSQELGAHEQYF. This sequence joins TRBV3-1 (or the pseudogene TRBV3-2) and TRBJ2-7; D remains unclear. V lost 0 bases and J lost 5, with 11 bases in between. Germline lookup yields CDR1 LGHDT and CDR2 YNNKEL (reference sequence). This CDR3 comprises 14 residues.

The V and J genes are TRBV5-1 and TRBJ2-2; no clear D gene. The CDR3 extends over 16 amino acids. The ends were cut back, 1 base at V and 2 bases at J, with 12 bases in the middle. Per the germline V gene, CDR1 is SGHRS and CDR2 is YFSETQ. The CDR3 loop reads CASSLIVAINTGELFF. CDR3 coding DNA: TGCGCCAGCAGCTTGATAGTTGCGATTAACACCGGGGAGCTGTTTTTT.